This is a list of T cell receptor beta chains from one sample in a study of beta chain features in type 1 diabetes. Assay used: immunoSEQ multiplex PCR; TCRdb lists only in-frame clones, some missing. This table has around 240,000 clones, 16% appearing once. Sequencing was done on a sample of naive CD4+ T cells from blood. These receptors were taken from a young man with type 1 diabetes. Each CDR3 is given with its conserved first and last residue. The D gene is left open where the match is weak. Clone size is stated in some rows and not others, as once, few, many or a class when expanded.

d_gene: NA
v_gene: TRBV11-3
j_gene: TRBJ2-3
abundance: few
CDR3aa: CASSLRGVTDTQYF
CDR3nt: TGTGCCAGCAGCTTACGTGGTGTGACAGATACGCAGTATTTT

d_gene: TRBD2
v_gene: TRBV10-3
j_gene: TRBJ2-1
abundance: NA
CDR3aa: CAIRGLAENNEQFF
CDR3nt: TGTGCCATCCGGGGACTAGCGGAAAACAATGAGCAGTTCTTC

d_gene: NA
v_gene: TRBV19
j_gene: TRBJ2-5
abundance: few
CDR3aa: CASSNYLAETQYF
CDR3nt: TGTGCCAGTAGTAATTACCTGGCGGAGACCCAGTACTTC

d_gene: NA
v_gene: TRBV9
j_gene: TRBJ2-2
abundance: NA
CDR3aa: CASSAQGSTGELFF
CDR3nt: TGTGCCAGCAGCGCCCAGGGGAGCACCGGGGAGCTGTTTTTT

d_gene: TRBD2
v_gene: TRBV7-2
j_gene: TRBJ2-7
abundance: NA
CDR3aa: CASSLGGLAVHYEQYF
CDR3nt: TGTGCCAGCAGCTTAGGTGGACTAGCGGTTCACTACGAGCAGTACTTC

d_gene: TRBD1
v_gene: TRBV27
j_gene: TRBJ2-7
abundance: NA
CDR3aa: CASSTDRGLSEQYF
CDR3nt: TGTGCCAGCAGTACAGACAGGGGGCTCTCCGAGCAGTACTTC

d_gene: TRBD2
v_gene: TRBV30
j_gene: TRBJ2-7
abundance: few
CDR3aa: CAWSPSGRVPYEQYF
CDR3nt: TGTGCCTGGAGTCCTAGCGGGAGGGTCCCCTACGAGCAGTACTTC

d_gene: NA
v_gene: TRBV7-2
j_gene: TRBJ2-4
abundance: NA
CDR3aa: CASTKSGDQDIQYF
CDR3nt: TGTGCCAGCACCAAGTCAGGGGATCAGGACATTCAGTACTTC

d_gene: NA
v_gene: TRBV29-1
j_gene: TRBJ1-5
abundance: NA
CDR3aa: CSVGSGSGNQPQHF
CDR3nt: TGCAGCGTTGGGTCAGGGTCTGGCAATCAGCCCCAGCATTTT

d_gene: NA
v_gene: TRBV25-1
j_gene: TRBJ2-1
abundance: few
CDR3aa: CASLPGWQGLFDEQFF
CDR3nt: TGTGCCAGCCTCCCAGGCTGGCAGGGCCTTTTCGATGAGCAGTTCTTC

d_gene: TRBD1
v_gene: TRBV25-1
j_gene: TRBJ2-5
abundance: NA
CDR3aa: CASSESGGKETQYF
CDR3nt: TGTGCCAGCAGTGAATCAGGGGGCAAAGAGACCCAGTACTTC

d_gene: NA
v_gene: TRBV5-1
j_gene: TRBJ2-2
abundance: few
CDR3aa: CASSLEEGITGELFF
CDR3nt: TGCGCCAGCAGCTTGGAGGAAGGAATCACCGGGGAGCTGTTTTTT

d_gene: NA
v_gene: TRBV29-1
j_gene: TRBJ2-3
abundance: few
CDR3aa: CSVYSKGVGTDTQYF
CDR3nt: TGCAGCGTCTATTCGAAGGGAGTGGGTACAGATACGCAGTATTTT

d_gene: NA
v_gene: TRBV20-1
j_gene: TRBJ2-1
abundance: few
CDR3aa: CSAVGPGEQFF
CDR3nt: TGCAGTGCCGTTGGGCCGGGTGAGCAGTTCTTC

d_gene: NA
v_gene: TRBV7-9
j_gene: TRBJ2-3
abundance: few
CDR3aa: CASSFRGADTQYF
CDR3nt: TGTGCCAGCAGCTTCCGGGGTGCAGATACGCAGTATTTT

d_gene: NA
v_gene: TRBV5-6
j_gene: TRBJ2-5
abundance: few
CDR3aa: CASSWTGEETQYF
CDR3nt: TGTGCCAGCAGCTGGACGGGAGAAGAGACCCAGTACTTC

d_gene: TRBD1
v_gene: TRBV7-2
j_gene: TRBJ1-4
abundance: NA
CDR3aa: CASSARGLGTGEKLFF
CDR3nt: TGTGCCAGCAGCGCGAGAGGCCTGGGGACAGGCGAAAAACTGTTTTTT

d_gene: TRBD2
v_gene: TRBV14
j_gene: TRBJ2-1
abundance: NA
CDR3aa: CASSDLSGRSNNEQFF
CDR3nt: TGTGCCAGCAGCGACCTTAGCGGGAGGTCGAACAATGAGCAGTTCTTC

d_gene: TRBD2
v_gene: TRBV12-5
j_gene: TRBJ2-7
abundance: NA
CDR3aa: CASGLGTSGRYEQYF
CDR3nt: TGTGCTAGTGGTTTGGGGACTAGCGGGAGATACGAGCAGTACTTC

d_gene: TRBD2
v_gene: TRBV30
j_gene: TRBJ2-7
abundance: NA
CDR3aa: CAWNPAAGGYEQYF
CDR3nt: TGTGCCTGGAACCCAGCAGCGGGAGGGTACGAGCAGTACTTC

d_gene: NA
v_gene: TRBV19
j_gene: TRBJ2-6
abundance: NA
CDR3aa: CASSNSAGANVLTF
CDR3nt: TGTGCCAGTAGTAATAGCGCTGGGGCCAACGTCCTGACTTTC